A single sample gave rise to the 7 T cell receptor beta chains below, sequenced in a study of cytomegalovirus exposure and HLA in healthy donors. PCR primers comprised 60 Vbeta and 13 Jbeta primers. This table comes from immunoSEQ multiplex PCR, and its TCRdb copy is limited to in-frame clones, with some not included. The sample yields 80,000 to 100,000 clones, 65% to 80% seen once. Sequencing used PBMCs. These receptors originate from a woman aged 18 to 35 in good health and CMV-seropositive.

The V and J genes are TRBV6-6 and TRBJ1-5; TRBD1 matches 11 bases. CDR3 length: 15 amino acids. Germline V gene data show CDR1 as MNHNY and CDR2 as SVGAGI (reference sequence). The ends lost 4 bases at V and 3 bases at J; junction bases unmatched: 2. The CDR3 here is CASSSDRGPNQPQHF. The CDR3 DNA reads TGTGCCAGCAGTTCGGACAGGGGGCCCAATCAGCCCCAGCATTTT.

This CDR3 is CASSYGHENTEAFF. The DNA for the CDR3 is TGTGCCAGCAGTTACGGACACGAGAACACTGAAGCTTTCTTT. The chain joins TRBV6-5 to TRBJ1-1, with D possibly being TRBD1 (5 bases). V shed 2 bases and J shed 1 base, with 8 bases lying between them. Germline CDR1 MNHEY, CDR2 SVGAGI. This CDR3 has 14 residues.

The V call is TRBV6-4, the J call TRBJ2-1, with TRBD2 matching over 15 bases. CDR1 and CDR2 from the germline V gene are MRHNA and SNTAGT. The CDR3 has 16 amino acids. Trimming at V came to 0 bases and at J to 6 bases, leaving 0 bases not matched to a gene. CDR3 nucleotide sequence: TGTGCCAGCAGTGACTCGGGACTAGCGGGAGGCAATGAGCAGTTCTTC. As protein: CASSDSGLAGGNEQFF.

The rearrangement uses TRBV4-3 and TRBJ2-7; D uncertain. Germline lookup yields CDR1 LGHNA and CDR2 YSLEER. This CDR3 has 13 amino acids. V lost 1 base and J lost 3, with 7 bases in between. The CDR3 bases are TGCGCCAGCAGCCAAGGAGCCCTCTACGAGCAGTACTTC. Translating it yields CASSQGALYEQYF.

This clone was counted only a few times. The chain couples TRBV7-9 to TRBJ1-1, with 9 bases lining up with TRBD1. Per the germline V gene, CDR1 is SEHNR and CDR2 is FQNEAQ (reference sequence). V dropped 5 bases and J dropped 5; count of bases not matched to a gene: 6. The CDR3 covers 14 residues. The DNA of the CDR3 is TGTGCCAGCAGCCCGAGGGACAGGGTGACTGAAGCTTTCTTT. It is translated as CASSPRDRVTEAFF.

The chain combines TRBV20-1 with TRBJ2-5, with D perhaps matching TRBD2 (5 bases). The germline V gene encodes CDR1 DFQATT and CDR2 SNEGSKA (reference sequence). This CDR3 is 11 amino acids long. With 8 bases removed from V and 4 bases from J, the gap between germline ends came to 11 bases. The CDR3 DNA reads as TGCAGTACCGGTGAGGGAGAGACCCAGTACTTC. This codes for CSTGEGETQYF.

This chain connects TRBV7-9 to TRBJ2-1, with D uncertain. V was clipped by 8 bases and J by 2 bases, with 22 bases between them. CDR1 SEHNR and CDR2 FQNEAQ come from the germline V gene (reference sequence). This CDR3 comprises 17 residues. The CDR3 DNA reads as TGTGCCAGCCTCGGGTCGGGTGTGCGGCAAACCTACAATGAGCAGTTCTTC. Translating gives CASLGSGVRQTYNEQFF.